Each of the 8 T cell receptor beta chains below was sequenced from the same sample in a study of human T cells and chemical hapten exposure. TCRdb re-analysed the RACE reads in MiXCR, keeping a single row per CDR3 protein. The data contain 100,000 or so distinct CDR3 sequences, about a tenth of them seen just once; the ten biggest clones take up 2% to 2.5%. Time point reported: patch test 2, 6 weeks after DPC sensitization. The treatment denotes: therapeutic diphenylcyclopropenone sensitization with weekly scalp DPC. Material: whole blood, obtained in connection with sensitization to the hapten diphenylcyclopropenone (DPC). These receptors originate from a woman aged 40 to 49 with alopecia areata. Some clones in this sample may be carry-over from other donors' samples.

This clonotype was seen many times. The chain couples TRBV30 to TRBJ2-3; D remains ambiguous. CDR3 length: 11 residues. Trimming left V 5 bases short and J 6 bases short, with 9 bases between. Germline lookup yields CDR1 GTSNPN and CDR2 SVGIG (reference sequence). The CDR3 here is CAWENRDTQYF. The CDR3 region has the DNA TGTGCCTGGGAGAATCGGGATACGCAGTATTTT.

This clonotype has a handful of counts. This rearrangement joins TRBV28 to TRBJ2-1; the D gene is possibly TRBD1 (5 bases). Germline CDR1 reads MDHEN; CDR2 reads SYDVKM. CDR3 length: 12 residues. The V and J ends lost 6 bases and 8 bases respectively, with 11 bases between them. CDR3 region: CASRLRAHEQFF. CDR3 nucleotide sequence: TGTGCCAGCAGGCTCAGGGCCCATGAGCAGTTCTTC.

The chain has TRBV28 and TRBJ2-3; possible D gene TRBD1, 5 bases. The germline gives CDR1 MDHEN, CDR2 SYDVKM. The CDR3 loop spans 14 amino acids. V lost 7 bases and J 2 bases, leaving 13 bases between the germline ends. In nucleotides, the CDR3 is TGTGCCAGCACAAGGGGTGGCTCCACAGATACGCAGTATTTT. Translating it yields CASTRGGSTDTQYF.

The CDR3, as DNA: TGTGCCAGCAGCTTGGGGACTAGCCGAGGTTATGAGCAGTACTTC. Its protein product is CASSLGTSRGYEQYF. J is TRBJ2-7 and V is TRBV5-4; 8 positions agree with TRBD2. The CDR3 totals 15 residues. V shed 0 bases and J 7 bases; nucleotides not matched to a gene: 9. CDR1 is SGHNT, CDR2 YYREEE, per germline (reference sequence). The whole variable domain, filled in from reference TRBV5-4 and TRBJ2-7, reads ETGVTQSPTHLIKTRGQQVTLRCSSQSGHNTVSWYQQALGQGPQFIFQYYREEENGRGNFPPRFSGLQFPNYSSELNVNALELDDSALYLCASSLGTSRGYEQYFGPGTRLTVT.

There are a few counts of this clonotype. V gene TRBV6-5 combines with J gene TRBJ2-5; D gene unclear. Trimming took off 6 bases at V and 0 bases at J, with 11 bases between the two ends. Germline values: CDR1 MNHEY, CDR2 SVGAGI. The CDR3 runs to 14 residues. The CDR3 region has the DNA TGTGCCAGCAGATACGGCATGTACCAAGAGACCCAGTACTTC. Protein sequence: CASRYGMYQETQYF.

This clonotype has a handful of counts. The chain uses TRBV11-2 and TRBJ1-5; TRBD1 might be the D (5 bases). Deletions cut 0 bases from V and 1 base from J, with 13 bases between. The CDR3 extends over 17 amino acids. Germline V CDR1 and CDR2: SGHAT, FQNNGV. The DNA of the CDR3 is TGTGCCAGCAGCTTAGAGGCGGTCAGGGTGAGCAATCAGCCCCAGCATTTT. This gives the protein CASSLEAVRVSNQPQHF.

The chain recombines TRBV20-1 with TRBJ2-1, with TRBD2 matching over 9 bases. CDR3 size: 15 residues. CDR1 and CDR2 (germline): DFQATT, SNEGSKA (reference sequence). J was trimmed by 6 bases and V by 7 bases; bases with no gene match: 13. The CDR3 sequence is CSVRGPGLALNEQFF. CDR3 nucleotide sequence: TGCAGTGTCAGAGGGCCGGGACTAGCCCTCAATGAGCAGTTCTTC.

This clonotype was recorded at least ten times. The J gene is TRBJ1-5, the V gene TRBV4-2; D is uncertain. V lost 0 bases to trimming and J lost 11 bases, with 14 bases between them. The CDR3 is made up of 14 amino acids. The germline V gene encodes CDR1 LGHNA and CDR2 YNFKEQ. The CDR3 sequence is CASSQDRTISTQHF. The CDR3 coding sequence is TGTGCCAGCAGCCAAGATAGGACGATCAGCACCCAGCATTTT.